A selection of T cell receptor beta chains follows, all from one sample in a study of T cells in Graves' hyperthyroidism and ophthalmopathy. MiXCR, run by TCRdb on the multiplex PCR reads, gives a single entry per CDR3 protein. The sample has roughly 560,000 distinct CDR3 sequences, about 15% seen once. Sequenced sample: blood. The receptors were gathered from a middle-aged woman with Graves' ophthalmopathy. Each CDR3 is given with its conserved first and last residue. A D gene is named only where the DNA matches it firmly. A row's size may be missing; if present it is once, few, many or a size class.

D	size	J	V	DNA	CDR3
NA	many	TRBJ2-5	TRBV24-1	TGTGCCACCAGTGATCGGGTACAGACACAAGAGACCCAGTACTTC	CATSDRVQTQETQYF
TRBD2	many	TRBJ2-5	TRBV10-3	TGTGCCATCAGTGAGGGTAGCGGGGCCTACCAAGAGACCCAGTACTTC	CAISEGSGAYQETQYF
TRBD1	few	TRBJ1-1	TRBV7-2	TGTGCCAGCAGCTTATCCCGGGACAGAAAAGCTTTCTTT	CASSLSRDRKAFF
TRBD1	many	TRBJ1-1	TRBV12-3/TRBV12-4	TGTGCCAGCAGTCTTTTGCCTTGGACAGGTCCGACTGAAGCTTTCTTT	CASSLLPWTGPTEAFF
NA	NA	TRBJ2-7	TRBV19	TGTGCCAGTAGTATGGGCCGGACTGAGTCCTACGAGCAGTACTTC	CASSMGRTESYEQYF
TRBD2	many	TRBJ2-7	TRBV5-1	TGCGCCAGCAACCAGGGGGGGCTAGCGGGGTACGAGCAGTACTTC	CASNQGGLAGYEQYF
TRBD2	NA	TRBJ2-7	TRBV28	TGTGCCAGCGCGGGAGCCGCCTACGAGCAGTACTTC	CASAGAAYEQYF
TRBD1	NA	TRBJ1-1	TRBV12-3/TRBV12-4	TGTGCCAGCAGCCTAGGGGACAGCCGGCGAGAGACTGAAGCTTTCTTT	CASSLGDSRRETEAFF
NA	many	TRBJ1-1	TRBV28	TGTGCCAGCAGGCCGGGGTCGAACACTGAAGCTTTCTTT	CASRPGSNTEAFF
NA	many	TRBJ2-7	TRBV6-5	TGTGCCAGCAGCTACCAGACAGCTTCCTACGAGCAGTACTTC	CASSYQTASYEQYF
NA	many	TRBJ1-1	TRBV7-9	TGTGCCAGCAGCTTAGGCAATGGGATGAACACTGAAGCTTTCTTT	CASSLGNGMNTEAFF
TRBD2	many	TRBJ2-2	TRBV11-1	TGTGCCAGCAGCTCAACATCCTCCGGGACTACGACCGGGGAGCTGTTTTTT	CASSSTSSGTTTGELFF
NA	NA	TRBJ2-5	TRBV6-1	TGTGCCAGCAGTGAAGGACTCGTTGGGGTTTTCGAGACCCAGTACTTC	CASSEGLVGVFETQYF
NA	many	TRBJ2-2	TRBV12-3/TRBV12-4	TGTGCCAGCAGTTTCCCACCGAACACCGGGGAGCTGTTTTTT	CASSFPPNTGELFF
TRBD1	many	TRBJ1-1	TRBV20-1	TGCAGTGAACAGGGGGACACTGAAGCTTTCTTT	CSEQGDTEAFF
NA	NA	TRBJ1-3	TRBV12-3/TRBV12-4	TGTGCCAGCAGTCTCCTGGACCTCGGGTTAAGCTCTGGAAACACCATATATTTT	CASSLLDLGLSSGNTIYF
NA	few	TRBJ1-5	TRBV6-1	TGTGCCAGCAAACCCGGAGGTCAGCCCCAGCATTTT	CASKPGGQPQHF